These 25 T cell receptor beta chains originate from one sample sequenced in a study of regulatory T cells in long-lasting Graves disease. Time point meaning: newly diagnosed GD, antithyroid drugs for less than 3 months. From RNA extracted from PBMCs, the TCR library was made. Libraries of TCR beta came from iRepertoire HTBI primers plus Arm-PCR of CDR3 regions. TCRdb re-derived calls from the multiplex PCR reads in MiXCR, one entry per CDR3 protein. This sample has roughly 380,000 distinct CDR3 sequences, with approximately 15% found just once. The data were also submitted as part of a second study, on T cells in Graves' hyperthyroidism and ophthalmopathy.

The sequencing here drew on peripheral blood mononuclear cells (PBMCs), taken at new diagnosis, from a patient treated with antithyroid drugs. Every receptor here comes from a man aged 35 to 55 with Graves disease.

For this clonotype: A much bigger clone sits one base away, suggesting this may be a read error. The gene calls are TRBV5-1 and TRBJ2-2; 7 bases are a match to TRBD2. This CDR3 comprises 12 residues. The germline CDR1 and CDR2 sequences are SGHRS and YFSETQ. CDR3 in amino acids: CAGGGNTGELFF. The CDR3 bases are TGTGCCGGCGGGGGGAACACCGGGGAGCTGTTTTTT.

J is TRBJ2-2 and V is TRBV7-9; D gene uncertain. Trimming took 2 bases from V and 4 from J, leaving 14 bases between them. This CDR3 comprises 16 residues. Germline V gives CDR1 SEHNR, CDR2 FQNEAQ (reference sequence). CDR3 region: CASSLPVGYSTGELFF. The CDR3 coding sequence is TGTGCCAGCAGCTTACCGGTGGGCTACTCCACCGGGGAGCTGTTTTTT.

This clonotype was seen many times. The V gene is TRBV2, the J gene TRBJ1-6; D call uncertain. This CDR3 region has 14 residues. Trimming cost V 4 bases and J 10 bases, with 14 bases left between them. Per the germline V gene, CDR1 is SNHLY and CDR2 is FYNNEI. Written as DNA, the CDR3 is TGTGCCAGCAGTGCCGTTGAGTGGAACTCACCCCTCCACTTT. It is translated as CASSAVEWNSPLHF. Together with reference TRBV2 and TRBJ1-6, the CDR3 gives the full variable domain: EPEVTQTPSHQVTQMGQEVILRCVPISNHLYFYWYRQILGQKVEFLVSFYNNEISEKSEIFDDQFSVERPDGSNFTLKIRSTKLEDSAMYFCASSAVEWNSPLHFGNGTRLTVT.

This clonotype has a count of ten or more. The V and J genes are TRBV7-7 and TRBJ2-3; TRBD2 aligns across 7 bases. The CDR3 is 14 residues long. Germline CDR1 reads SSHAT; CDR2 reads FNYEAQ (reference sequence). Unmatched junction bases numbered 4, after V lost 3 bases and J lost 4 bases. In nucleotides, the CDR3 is TGTGCCAGCAGCTTGAGCGGGGCCGCAGATACGCAGTATTTT. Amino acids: CASSLSGAADTQYF.

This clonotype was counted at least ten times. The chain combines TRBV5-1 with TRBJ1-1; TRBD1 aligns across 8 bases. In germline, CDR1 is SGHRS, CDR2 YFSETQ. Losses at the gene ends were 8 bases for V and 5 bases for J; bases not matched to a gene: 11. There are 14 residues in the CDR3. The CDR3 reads CASQDSGGRTEAFF. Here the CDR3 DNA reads TGCGCCAGTCAAGATTCAGGGGGCAGGACTGAAGCTTTCTTT. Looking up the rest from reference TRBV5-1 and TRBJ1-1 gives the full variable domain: KAGVTQTPRYLIKTRGQQVTLSCSPISGHRSVSWYQQTPGQGLQFLFEYFSETQRNKGNFPGRFSGRQFSNSRSEMNVSTLELGDSALYLCASQDSGGRTEAFFGQGTRLTVV.

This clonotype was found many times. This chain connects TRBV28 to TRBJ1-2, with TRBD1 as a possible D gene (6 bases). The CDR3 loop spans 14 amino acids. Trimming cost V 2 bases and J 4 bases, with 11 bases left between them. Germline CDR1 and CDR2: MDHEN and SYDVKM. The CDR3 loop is CASSLQGQPYGYTF. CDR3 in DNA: TGTGCCAGCAGTTTACAAGGACAGCCCTATGGCTACACCTTC.

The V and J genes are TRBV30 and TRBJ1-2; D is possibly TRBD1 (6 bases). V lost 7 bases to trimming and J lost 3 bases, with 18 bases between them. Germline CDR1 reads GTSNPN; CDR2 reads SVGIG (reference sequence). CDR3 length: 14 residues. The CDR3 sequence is CASARRGADYGYTF. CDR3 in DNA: TGTGCCTCTGCCCGTCGGGGGGCGGACTATGGCTACACCTTC.

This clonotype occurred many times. CDR3 bases: TGTGCCAGCAAAGGGACAGGGACGACTGAAGCTTTCTTT. Translating gives CASKGTGTTEAFF. The chain employs TRBV2 and TRBJ1-1, with 9 bases matching TRBD1. V lost 7 bases and J lost 5; bases outside the gene matches: 5. Germline-derived CDR1 and CDR2 are SNHLY and FYNNEI. The CDR3 consists of 13 residues. Variable domain in full (rest from reference TRBV2 and TRBJ1-1): EPEVTQTPSHQVTQMGQEVILRCVPISNHLYFYWYRQILGQKVEFLVSFYNNEISEKSEIFDDQFSVERPDGSNFTLKIRSTKLEDSAMYFCASKGTGTTEAFFGQGTRLTVV.

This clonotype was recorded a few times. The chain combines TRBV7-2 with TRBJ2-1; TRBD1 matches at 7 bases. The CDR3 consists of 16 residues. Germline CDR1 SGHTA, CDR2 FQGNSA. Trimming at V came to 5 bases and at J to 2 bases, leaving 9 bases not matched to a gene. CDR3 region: CASSPLTGEAYNEQFF. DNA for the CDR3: TGTGCCAGCAGCCCTCTAACAGGGGAAGCCTACAATGAGCAGTTCTTC.

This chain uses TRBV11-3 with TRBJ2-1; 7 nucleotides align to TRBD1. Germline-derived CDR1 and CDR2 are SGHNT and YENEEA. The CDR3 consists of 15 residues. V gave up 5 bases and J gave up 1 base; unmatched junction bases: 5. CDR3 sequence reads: CASSRQGISYNEQFF. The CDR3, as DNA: TGTGCCAGCAGCCGACAGGGTATTTCCTACAATGAGCAGTTCTTC. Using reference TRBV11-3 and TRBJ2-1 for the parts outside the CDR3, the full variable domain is EAGVVQSPRYKIIEKKQPVAFWCNPISGHNTLYWYLQNLGQGPELLIRYENEEAVDDSQLPKDRFSAERLKGVDSTLKIQPAELGDSAVYLCASSRQGISYNEQFFGPGTRLTVL.

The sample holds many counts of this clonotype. The CDR3 DNA reads as TGCGCCAGCAGTAGGCAGGGAGAATGGAGCGACGAGCAGTACTTC. This translates into CASSRQGEWSDEQYF. The J gene is TRBJ2-7, the V gene TRBV5-1; TRBD1 or TRBD2 may be the D gene (5 bases each). This CDR3 region has 15 residues. Germline CDR1 reads SGHRS; CDR2 reads YFSETQ. V was trimmed by 5 bases and J by 5 bases, leaving 20 bases between them. Looking up the rest from reference TRBV5-1 and TRBJ2-7 gives the full variable domain: KAGVTQTPRYLIKTRGQQVTLSCSPISGHRSVSWYQQTPGQGLQFLFEYFSETQRNKGNFPGRFSGRQFSNSRSEMNVSTLELGDSALYLCASSRQGEWSDEQYFGPGTRLTVT.

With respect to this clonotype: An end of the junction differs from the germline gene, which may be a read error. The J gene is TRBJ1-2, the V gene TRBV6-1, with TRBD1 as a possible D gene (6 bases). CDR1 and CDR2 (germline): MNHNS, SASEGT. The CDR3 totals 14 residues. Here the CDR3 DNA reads TGTGCCAACAGTCTCCAGGGGTATGGCTATGGCTACACCTTC. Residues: CANSLQGYGYGYTF.

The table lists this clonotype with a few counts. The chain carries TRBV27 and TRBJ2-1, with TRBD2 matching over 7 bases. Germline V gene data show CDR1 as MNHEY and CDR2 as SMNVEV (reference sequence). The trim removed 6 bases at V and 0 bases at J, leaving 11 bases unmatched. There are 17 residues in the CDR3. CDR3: CASRETWGGSSYNEQFF. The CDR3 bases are TGTGCCAGCAGAGAGACCTGGGGGGGGTCCTCCTACAATGAGCAGTTCTTC.

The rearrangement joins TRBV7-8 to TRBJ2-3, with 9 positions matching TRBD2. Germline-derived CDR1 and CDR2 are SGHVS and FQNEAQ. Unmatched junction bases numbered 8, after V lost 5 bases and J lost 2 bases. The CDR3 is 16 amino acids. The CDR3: CASSPAERGVTDTQYF. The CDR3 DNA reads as TGTGCCAGCAGCCCGGCGGAGCGGGGGGTCACAGATACGCAGTATTTT.

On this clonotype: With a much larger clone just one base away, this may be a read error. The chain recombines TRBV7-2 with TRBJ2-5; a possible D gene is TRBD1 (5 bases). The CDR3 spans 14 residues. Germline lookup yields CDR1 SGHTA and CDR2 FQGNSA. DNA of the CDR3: TGTGTCAGCAGCATTGCGTTAGGGGAAGAGACCCAGTACTTC. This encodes CVSSIALGEETQYF.

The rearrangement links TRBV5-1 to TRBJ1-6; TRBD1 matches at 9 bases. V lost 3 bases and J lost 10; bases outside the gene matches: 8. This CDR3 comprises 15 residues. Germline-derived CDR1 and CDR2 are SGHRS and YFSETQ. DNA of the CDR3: TGCGCCAGCAGCTCTTCCGGGACAGGGACCTCACCCCTCCACTTT. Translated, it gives CASSSSGTGTSPLHF. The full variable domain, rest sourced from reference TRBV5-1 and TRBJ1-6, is KAGVTQTPRYLIKTRGQQVTLSCSPISGHRSVSWYQQTPGQGLQFLFEYFSETQRNKGNFPGRFSGRQFSNSRSEMNVSTLELGDSALYLCASSSSGTGTSPLHFGNGTRLTVT.

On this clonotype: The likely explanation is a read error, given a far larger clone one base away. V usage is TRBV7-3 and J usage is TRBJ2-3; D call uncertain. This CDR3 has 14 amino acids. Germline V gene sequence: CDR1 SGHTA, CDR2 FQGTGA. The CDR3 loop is CAGSVLRRPDTQYF. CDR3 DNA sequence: TGTGCCGGCAGTGTCCTGCGTCGTCCAGATACGCAGTATTTT.

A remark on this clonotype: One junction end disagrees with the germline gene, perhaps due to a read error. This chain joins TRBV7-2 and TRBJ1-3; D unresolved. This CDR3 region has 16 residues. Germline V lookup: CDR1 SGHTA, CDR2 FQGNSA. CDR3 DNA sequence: TGTGCCAGCAGCTTAGCGTCCAGTCCCTCTGGAAACACCACATATTTT. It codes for CASSLASSPSGNTTYF.

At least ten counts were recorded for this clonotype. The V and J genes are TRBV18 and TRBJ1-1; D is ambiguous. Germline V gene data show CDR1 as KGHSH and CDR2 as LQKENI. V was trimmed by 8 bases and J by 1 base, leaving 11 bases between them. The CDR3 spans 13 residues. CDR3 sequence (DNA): TGTGCCAGCAGCCCCCGAGGGAACACTGAAGCTTTCTTT. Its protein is CASSPRGNTEAFF. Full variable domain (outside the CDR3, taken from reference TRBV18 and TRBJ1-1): NAGVMQNPRHLVRRRGQEARLRCSPMKGHSHVYWYRQLPEEGLKFMVYLQKENIIDESGMPKERFSAEFPKEGPSILRIQQVVRGDSAAYFCASSPRGNTEAFFGQGTRLTVV.

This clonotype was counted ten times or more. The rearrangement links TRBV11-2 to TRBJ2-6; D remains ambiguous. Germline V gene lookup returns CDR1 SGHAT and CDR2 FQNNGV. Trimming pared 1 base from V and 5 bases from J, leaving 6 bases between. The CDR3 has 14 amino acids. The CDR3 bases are TGTGCCAGCAGCTTAGGTAACTGGGCCAACGTCCTGACTTTC. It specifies CASSLGNWANVLTF.

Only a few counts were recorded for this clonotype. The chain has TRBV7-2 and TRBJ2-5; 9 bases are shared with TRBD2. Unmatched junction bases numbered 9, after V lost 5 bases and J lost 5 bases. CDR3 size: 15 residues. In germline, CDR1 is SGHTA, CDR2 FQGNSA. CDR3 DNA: TGTGCCAGCAGCCCCCCCGGCGGGGGGGCGGAGACCCAGTACTTC. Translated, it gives CASSPPGGGAETQYF.

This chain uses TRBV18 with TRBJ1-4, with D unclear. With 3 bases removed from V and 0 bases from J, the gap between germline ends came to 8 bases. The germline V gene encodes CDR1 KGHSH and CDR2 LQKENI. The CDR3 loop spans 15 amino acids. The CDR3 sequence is CASSPGESTNEKLFF. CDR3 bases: TGTGCCAGCTCACCGGGAGAGTCAACTAATGAAAAACTGTTTTTT.

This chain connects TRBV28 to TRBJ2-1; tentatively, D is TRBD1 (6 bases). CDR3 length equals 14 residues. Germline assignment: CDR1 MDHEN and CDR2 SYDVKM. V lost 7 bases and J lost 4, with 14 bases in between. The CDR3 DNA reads TGTGCCAGCATTGAACAGGGCGCGTACAATGAGCAGTTCTTC. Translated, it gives CASIEQGAYNEQFF.

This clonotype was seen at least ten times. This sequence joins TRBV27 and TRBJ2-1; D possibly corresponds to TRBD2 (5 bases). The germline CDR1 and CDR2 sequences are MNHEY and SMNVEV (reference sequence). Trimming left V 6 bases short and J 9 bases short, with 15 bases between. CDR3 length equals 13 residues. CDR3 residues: CASRLLGIAEQFF. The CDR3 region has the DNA TGTGCCAGCAGATTACTAGGGATCGCTGAGCAGTTCTTC.

This chain's CDR3 is CASSSTTGITDTQYF. In DNA, the CDR3 is TGTGCCAGCAGCTCCACGACAGGGATCACAGATACGCAGTATTTT. The chain has TRBV7-3 and TRBJ2-3; TRBD1 agrees at 7 bases. The V gene's germline CDR1 is SGHTA and CDR2 FQGTGA. The CDR3 contains 15 residues. J gave up 2 bases and V 4 bases, and 6 bases lay outside the gene matches.